This T cell receptor (beta chain) originates from a study of CD8 T cells in Susac syndrome. Across the whole study: Active disease was present in over 5 of the sequenced Susac syndrome patients, whereas under 10 of them were in remission.

An amount of RNA that ranged from roughly 0.45 to 1 ug was reverse transcribed with random hexamers. The TCR beta CDR3 was amplified by immunoSEQ multiplex PCR across 54 Vbeta, 13 Jbeta. TCRdb fed the immunoSEQ multiplex PCR reads into MiXCR, producing one record per CDR3 protein. The sample lists about 140,000 distinct CDR3 sequences; 85% to 95% were seen once. The CDR3 has 13 amino acids. Trimming shortened V by 6 bases and J by 3 bases, and 12 bases separated the two germline ends. CDR1 is MNHEY and CDR2 is SVGEGT in the germline V gene. What was sequenced was CD4+ T cells from PBMCs. The gene calls are TRBV6-2 or TRBV6-3 and TRBJ2-7; D is undetermined. The TCR comes from a human donor with Susac syndrome. The CDR3 coding sequence is TGTGCCAGCAGCCGCCCGGCAAGCTACGAGCAGTACTTC. Protein: CASSRPASYEQYF.